This T cell receptor beta chain appears in the sequencing data of a study of patients and donors after allogeneic stem cell transplantation. The CDR3 covers 15 residues. The germline gives CDR1 LGHNA, CDR2 YSLEER. Losses at the gene ends were 5 bases for V and 2 bases for J; bases not matched to a gene: 4. TCRdb re-derived calls from the RT-PCR reads in MiXCR, one entry per CDR3 protein. The data contain 98,000 or so distinct CDR3 sequences, 35% to 45% of them singletons. The source is a human donor who was either an allogeneic HSCT recipient or a stem cell or donor lymphocyte infusion donor (not recorded which). It is not recorded whose cells these are; they may come from a transplant donor. The sample comprised blood, either unsorted or a sorted T cell fraction (not recorded which). This chain joins TRBV4-3 and TRBJ2-1; TRBD2 matches 9 bases. CDR3 residues: CASSSGLATYNEQFF. CDR3 bases: TGCGCCAGCAGCTCAGGACTAGCGACCTACAATGAGCAGTTCTTC.